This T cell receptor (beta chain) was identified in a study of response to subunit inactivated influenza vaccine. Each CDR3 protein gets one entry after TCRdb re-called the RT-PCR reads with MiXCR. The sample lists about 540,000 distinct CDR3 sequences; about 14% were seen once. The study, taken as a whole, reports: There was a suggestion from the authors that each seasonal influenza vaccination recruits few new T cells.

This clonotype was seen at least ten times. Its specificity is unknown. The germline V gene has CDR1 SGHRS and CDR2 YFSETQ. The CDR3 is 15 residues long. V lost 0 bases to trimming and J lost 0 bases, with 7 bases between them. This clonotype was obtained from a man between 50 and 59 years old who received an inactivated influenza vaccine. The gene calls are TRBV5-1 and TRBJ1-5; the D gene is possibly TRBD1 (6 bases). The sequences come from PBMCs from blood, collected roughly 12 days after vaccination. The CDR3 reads CASSLEGDSNQPQHF. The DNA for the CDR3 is TGCGCCAGCAGCTTGGAGGGGGATAGCAATCAGCCCCAGCATTTT. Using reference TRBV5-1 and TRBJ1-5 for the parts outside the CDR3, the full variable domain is KAGVTQTPRYLIKTRGQQVTLSCSPISGHRSVSWYQQTPGQGLQFLFEYFSETQRNKGNFPGRFSGRQFSNSRSEMNVSTLELGDSALYLCASSLEGDSNQPQHFGDGTRLSIL.